This T cell receptor (beta chain) is from a study of shared clonotypes between healthy human individuals. This clone was seen more than once but under ten times. Antigen unknown. Every subset had its genomic DNA shared out evenly among several immunoSEQ plates. About 28,000 T cell genomes, or approximately 270 ng DNA, went into replicate PCRs of unsorted PBMC. Clones were sequenced by immunoSEQ multiplex PCR, and TCRdb holds only the in-frame ones, with some missing. The sample has 400,000 to 550,000 clones, around 79% seen once. The healthy adult donors were HIV-negative and reported no recent acute infections or vaccinations. Findings of the study overall: Clonotype sharing among donors was thought likely to change with sequencing depth.

This CDR3 has 13 residues. The germline V gene encodes CDR1 LNHNV and CDR2 YYDKDF (reference sequence). The V gene lost 4 bases and the J gene lost 8 bases, with 12 bases spanning the gap. This sequence joins TRBV15 and TRBJ2-4; D could derive from TRBD1 or TRBD2 (5 bases each). The receptor's source is a middle-aged woman in good health. Some clones in this sample may be carry-over from other donors' samples. The sequencing input was PBMCs. The CDR3 DNA reads TGTGCCACCAGCATGGGCCTGGGGGACATTCAGTACTTC. It codes for CATSMGLGDIQYF.